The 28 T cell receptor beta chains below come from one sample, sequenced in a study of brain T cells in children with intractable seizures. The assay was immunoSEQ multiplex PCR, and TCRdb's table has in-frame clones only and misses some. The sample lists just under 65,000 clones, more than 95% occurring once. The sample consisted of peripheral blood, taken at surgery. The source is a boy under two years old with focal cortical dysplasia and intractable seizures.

The CDR3 protein is CASSPSLHTLDEQFF. The CDR3 coding sequence is TGTGCCAGCAGCCCCAGTCTCCACACGTTAGATGAGCAGTTCTTC. This rearrangement joins TRBV28 to TRBJ2-1; unclear D gene. V was shortened by 6 bases and J by 8 bases, with 20 bases between the two germline ends. This CDR3 is built from 15 residues. Germline V gene data show CDR1 as MDHEN and CDR2 as SYDVKM.

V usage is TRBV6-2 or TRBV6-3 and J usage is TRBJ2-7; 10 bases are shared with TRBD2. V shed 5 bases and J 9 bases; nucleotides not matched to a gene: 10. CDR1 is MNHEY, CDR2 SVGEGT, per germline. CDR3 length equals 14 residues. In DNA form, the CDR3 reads TGTGCCAGCAGTCCCGGTGTAGCGGGGGGAATGCAGTACTTC. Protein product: CASSPGVAGGMQYF.

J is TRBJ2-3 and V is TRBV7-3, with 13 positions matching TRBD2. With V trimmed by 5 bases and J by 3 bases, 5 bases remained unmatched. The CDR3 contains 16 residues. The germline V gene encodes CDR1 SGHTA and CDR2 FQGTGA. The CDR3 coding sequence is TGTGCCAGCAGCCTCGGACTAGCGGGAGTAACAGATACGCAGTATTTT. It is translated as CASSLGLAGVTDTQYF.

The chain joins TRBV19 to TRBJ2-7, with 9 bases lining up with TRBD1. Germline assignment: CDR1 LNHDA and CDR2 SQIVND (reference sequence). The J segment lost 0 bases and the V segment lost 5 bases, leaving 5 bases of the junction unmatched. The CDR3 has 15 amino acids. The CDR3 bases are TGTGCCAGTAGTTACAGGGGGCTGAACTCCTACGAGCAGTACTTC. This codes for CASSYRGLNSYEQYF.

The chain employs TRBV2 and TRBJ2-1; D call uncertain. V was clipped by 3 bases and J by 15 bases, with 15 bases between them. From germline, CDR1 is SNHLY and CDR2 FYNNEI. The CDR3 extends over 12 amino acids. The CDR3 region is CASSEGSGRLFF. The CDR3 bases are TGTGCCAGCAGTGAGGGTTCTGGAAGATTGTTCTTC.

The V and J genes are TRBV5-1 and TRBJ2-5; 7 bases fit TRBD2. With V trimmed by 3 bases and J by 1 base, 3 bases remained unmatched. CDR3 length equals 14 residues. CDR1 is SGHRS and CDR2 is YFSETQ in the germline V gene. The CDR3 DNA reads TGCGCCAGCAGCTGGACTAGGACCCAAGAGACCCAGTACTTC. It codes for CASSWTRTQETQYF.

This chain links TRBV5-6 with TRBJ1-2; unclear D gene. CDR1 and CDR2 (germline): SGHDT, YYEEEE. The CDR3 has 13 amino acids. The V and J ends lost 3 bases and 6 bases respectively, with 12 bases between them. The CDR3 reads CASSSPEGHGYTF. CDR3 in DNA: TGTGCCAGCAGCTCACCCGAGGGCCATGGCTACACCTTC.

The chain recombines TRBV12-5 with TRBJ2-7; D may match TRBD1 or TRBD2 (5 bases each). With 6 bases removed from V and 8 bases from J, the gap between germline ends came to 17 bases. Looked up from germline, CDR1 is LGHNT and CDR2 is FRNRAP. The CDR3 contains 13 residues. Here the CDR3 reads CASGNPTGRKQYF. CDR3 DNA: TGTGCTAGTGGGAACCCGACGGGACGCAAGCAGTACTTC.

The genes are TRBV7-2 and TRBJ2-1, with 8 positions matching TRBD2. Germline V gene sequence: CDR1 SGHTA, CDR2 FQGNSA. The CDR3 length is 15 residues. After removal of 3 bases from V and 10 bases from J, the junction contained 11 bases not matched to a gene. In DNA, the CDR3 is TGTGCCAGCAGCTTGGCCGGGACTAGGTCAAGGGAGCAGTTCTTC. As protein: CASSLAGTRSREQFF. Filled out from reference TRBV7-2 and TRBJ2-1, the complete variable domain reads GAGVSQSPSNKVTEKGKDVELRCDPISGHTALYWYRQSLGQGLEFLIYFQGNSAPDKSGLPSDRFSAERTGGSVSTLTIQRTQQEDSAVYLCASSLAGTRSREQFFGPGTRLTVL.

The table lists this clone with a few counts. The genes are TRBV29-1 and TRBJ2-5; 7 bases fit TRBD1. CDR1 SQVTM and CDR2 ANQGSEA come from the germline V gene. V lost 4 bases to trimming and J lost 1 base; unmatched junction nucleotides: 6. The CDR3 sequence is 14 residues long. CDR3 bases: TGCAGCGTTGCCCAAAGGGGGCTCCAAGAGACCCAGTACTTC. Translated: CSVAQRGLQETQYF.

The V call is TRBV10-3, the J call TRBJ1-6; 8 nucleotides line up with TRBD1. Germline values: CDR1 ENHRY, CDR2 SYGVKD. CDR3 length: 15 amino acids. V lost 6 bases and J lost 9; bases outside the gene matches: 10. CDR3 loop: CAIRRDRNLSSPLHF. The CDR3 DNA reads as TGTGCCATCAGAAGGGACAGGAACTTGAGTTCACCCCTCCACTTT.

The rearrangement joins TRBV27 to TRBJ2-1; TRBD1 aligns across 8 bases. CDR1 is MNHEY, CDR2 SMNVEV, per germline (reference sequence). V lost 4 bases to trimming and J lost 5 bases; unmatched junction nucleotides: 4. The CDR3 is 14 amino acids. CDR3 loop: CASSYQGADNEQFF. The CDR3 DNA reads TGTGCCAGCAGTTATCAGGGGGCCGACAATGAGCAGTTCTTC.

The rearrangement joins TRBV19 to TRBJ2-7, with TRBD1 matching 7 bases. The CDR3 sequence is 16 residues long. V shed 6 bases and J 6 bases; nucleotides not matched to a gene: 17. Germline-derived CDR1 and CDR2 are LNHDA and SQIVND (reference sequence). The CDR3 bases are TGTGCCAGTAGCACAGGCGGGCGAGACAGGGACCTCGAGCAGTACTTC. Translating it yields CASSTGGRDRDLEQYF.

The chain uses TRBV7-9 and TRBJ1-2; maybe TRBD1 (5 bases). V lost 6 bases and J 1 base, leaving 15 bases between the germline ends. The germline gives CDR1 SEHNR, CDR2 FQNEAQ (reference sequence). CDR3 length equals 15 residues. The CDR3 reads CASRLGWDGNYGYTF. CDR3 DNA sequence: TGTGCCAGCAGACTTGGCTGGGACGGTAACTATGGCTACACCTTC.

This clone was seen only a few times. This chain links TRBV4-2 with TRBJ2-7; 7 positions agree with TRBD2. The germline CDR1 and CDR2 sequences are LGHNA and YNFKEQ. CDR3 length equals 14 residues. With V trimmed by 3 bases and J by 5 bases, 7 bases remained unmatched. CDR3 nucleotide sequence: TGTGCCAGCAGCCAGGCCCTTGGACTAGACGAGCAGTACTTC. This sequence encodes CASSQALGLDEQYF.

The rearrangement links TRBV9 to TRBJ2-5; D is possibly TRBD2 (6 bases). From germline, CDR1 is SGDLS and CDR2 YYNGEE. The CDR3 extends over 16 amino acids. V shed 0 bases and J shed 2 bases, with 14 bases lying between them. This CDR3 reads CASSVGVASEQETQYF. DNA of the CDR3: TGTGCCAGCAGCGTAGGTGTGGCTAGCGAACAAGAGACCCAGTACTTC.

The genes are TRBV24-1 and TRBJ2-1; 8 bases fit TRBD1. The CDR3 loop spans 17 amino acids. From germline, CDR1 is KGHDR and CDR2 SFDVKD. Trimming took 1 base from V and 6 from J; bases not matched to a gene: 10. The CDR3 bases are TGTGCCACCAGTGATTTCGCCGTGAGGGACAGGTTCAATGAGCAGTTCTTC. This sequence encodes CATSDFAVRDRFNEQFF.

The CDR3 sequence: CASSLALRGGKDQPQHF. Here the CDR3 DNA reads TGTGCCAGCAGCTTAGCGCTACGAGGGGGCAAGGATCAGCCCCAGCATTTT. The chain recombines TRBV7-4 with TRBJ1-5; TRBD1 matches 7 bases. The CDR3 sequence is 17 residues long. Germline V gives CDR1 SGHVT, CDR2 SQSDAQ. V lost 0 bases and J lost 5; bases outside the gene matches: 10.

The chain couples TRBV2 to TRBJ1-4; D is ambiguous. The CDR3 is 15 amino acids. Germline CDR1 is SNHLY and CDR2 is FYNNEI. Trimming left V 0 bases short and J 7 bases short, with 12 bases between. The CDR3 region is CASSEAKGIGEKLFF. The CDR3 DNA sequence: TGTGCCAGCAGTGAAGCGAAAGGGATTGGTGAAAAACTGTTTTTT.

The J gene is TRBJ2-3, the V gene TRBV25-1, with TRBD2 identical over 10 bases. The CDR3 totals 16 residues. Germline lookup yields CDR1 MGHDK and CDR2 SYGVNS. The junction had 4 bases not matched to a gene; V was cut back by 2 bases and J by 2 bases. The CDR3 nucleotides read TGTGCCAGCAGTGAACATAGCGGGGGGTACACAGATACGCAGTATTTT. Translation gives CASSEHSGGYTDTQYF. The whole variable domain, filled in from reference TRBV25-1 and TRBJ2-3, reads EADIYQTPRYLVIGTGKKITLECSQTMGHDKMYWYQQDPGMELHLIHYSYGVNSTEKGDLSSESTVSRIRTEHFPLTLESARPSHTSQYLCASSEHSGGYTDTQYFGPGTRLTVL.

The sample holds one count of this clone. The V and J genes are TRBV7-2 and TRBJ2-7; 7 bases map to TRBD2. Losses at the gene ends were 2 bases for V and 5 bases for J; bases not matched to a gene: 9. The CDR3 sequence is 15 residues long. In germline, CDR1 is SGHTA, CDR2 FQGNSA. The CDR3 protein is CASSLQAGMVDEQYF. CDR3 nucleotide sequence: TGTGCCAGCAGCTTACAAGCGGGAATGGTGGACGAGCAGTACTTC. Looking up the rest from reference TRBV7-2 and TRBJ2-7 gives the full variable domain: GAGVSQSPSNKVTEKGKDVELRCDPISGHTALYWYRQSLGQGLEFLIYFQGNSAPDKSGLPSDRFSAERTGGSVSTLTIQRTQQEDSAVYLCASSLQAGMVDEQYFGPGTRLTVT.

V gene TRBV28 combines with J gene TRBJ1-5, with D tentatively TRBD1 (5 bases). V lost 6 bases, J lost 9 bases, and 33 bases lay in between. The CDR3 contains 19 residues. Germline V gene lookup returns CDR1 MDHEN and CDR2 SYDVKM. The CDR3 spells CASSLLSFRGRREPRPQHF. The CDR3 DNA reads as TGTGCCAGCAGCCTTTTATCCTTTCGGGGACGCCGGGAGCCACGGCCCCAGCATTTT.

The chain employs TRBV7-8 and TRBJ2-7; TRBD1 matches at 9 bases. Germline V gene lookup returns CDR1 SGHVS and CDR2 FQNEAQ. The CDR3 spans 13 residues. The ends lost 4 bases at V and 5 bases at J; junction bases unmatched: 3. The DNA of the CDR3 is TGTGCCAGCAGCTATGGGACAGGGAACGAGCAGTACTTC. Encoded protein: CASSYGTGNEQYF.

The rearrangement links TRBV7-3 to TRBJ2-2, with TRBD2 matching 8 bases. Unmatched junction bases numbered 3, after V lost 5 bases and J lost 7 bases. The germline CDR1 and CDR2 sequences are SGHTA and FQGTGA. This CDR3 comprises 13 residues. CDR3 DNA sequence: TGTGCCAGCAGCCGTACTAGCGGCGGGGAGCTGTTTTTT. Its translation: CASSRTSGGELFF.

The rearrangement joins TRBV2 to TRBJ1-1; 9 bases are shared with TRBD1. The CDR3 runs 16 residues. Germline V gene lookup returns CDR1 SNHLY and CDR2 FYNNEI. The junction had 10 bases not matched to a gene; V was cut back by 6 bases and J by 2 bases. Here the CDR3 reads CASRRPGQGLNTEAFF. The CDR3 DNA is TGTGCCAGCAGAAGACCGGGACAGGGACTAAACACTGAAGCTTTCTTT.

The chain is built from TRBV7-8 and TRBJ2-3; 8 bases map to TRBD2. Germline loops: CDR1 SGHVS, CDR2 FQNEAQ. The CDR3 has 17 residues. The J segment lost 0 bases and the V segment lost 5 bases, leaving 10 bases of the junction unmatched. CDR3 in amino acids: CASSPQGLAGSTDTQYF. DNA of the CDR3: TGTGCCAGCAGCCCACAGGGCCTAGCGGGCAGCACAGATACGCAGTATTTT.

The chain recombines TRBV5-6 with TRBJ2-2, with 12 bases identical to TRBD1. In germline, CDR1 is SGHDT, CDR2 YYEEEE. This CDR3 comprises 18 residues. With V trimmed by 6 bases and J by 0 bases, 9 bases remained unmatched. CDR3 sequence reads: CASTRGQGAPANTGELFF. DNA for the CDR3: TGTGCCAGCACCCGGGGACAGGGGGCTCCCGCGAACACCGGGGAGCTGTTTTTT.

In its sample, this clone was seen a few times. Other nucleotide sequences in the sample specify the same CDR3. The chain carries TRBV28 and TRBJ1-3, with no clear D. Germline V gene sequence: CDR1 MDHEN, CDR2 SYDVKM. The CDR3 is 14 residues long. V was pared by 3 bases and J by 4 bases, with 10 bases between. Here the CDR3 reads CASSFWGSGNTIYF. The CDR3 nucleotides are TGTGCCAGCAGTTTTTGGGGTTCCGGAAACACCATATATTTT.